Listed below are T cell receptor beta chains from one sample, sequenced in a study of blood T cell repertoires in COVID-19. Clones were read by immunoSEQ multiplex PCR, and TCRdb kept only the in-frame ones, dropping some. The sample comprises about 160,000 clones, around 82% of which are singletons, and approximately 7% rests with the top ten. Sequencing input: peripheral blood. Receptors originate from a woman between 35 and 50 years old with COVID-19, enrolled during active disease. Each CDR3 is given with its conserved first and last residue. Size values are once, few and many counts, or a class for expanded clones, and some rows have none.

TRBJ2-1 once TRBV5-4 CASSFLLAGSYNEQFF
TRBJ2-2 many TRBV10-2 CASSETSYTGELFF
TRBJ1-1 . TRBV20-1 CSASRTGRAFF
TRBJ2-4 . TRBV2 CASRLQVSKNIQYF
TRBJ2-2 once TRBV19 CASSVSGGRYTGELFF
TRBJ2-6 . TRBV18 CASSPTTSGANVLTF
TRBJ1-4 . TRBV18 CASSRGQEEKLFF
TRBJ1-3 . TRBV7-6 CASSPRGDLGYSGNTIYF
TRBJ1-1 once TRBV5-4 CASSRIGTEAFF
TRBJ2-1 . TRBV29-1 CSSKGKRGNNEQFF
TRBJ2-3 few TRBV7-8 CASSPSIVVTDTQYF
TRBJ1-2 few TRBV28 CASTTLTSGYTF
TRBJ1-4 . TRBV5-1 CASSSGTGGGATNEKLFF
TRBJ1-6 . TRBV23-1 CASDRRTGMNSPLHF
TRBJ1-1 . TRBV7-3 CASSLSVNTEAFF
TRBJ1-1 . TRBV19 CAANRGAGDTEAFF
TRBJ2-2 . TRBV12-3/TRBV12-4 CASQGYSRELFF
TRBJ2-3 . TRBV5-8 CASSLDMQDTQYF
TRBJ2-3 . TRBV7-6 CASSSTSGRARDTQYF
TRBJ1-1 . TRBV6-6 CASSYSTGEFEAFF